Sequencing of this T cell receptor (beta chain) was carried out in a study of cytomegalovirus exposure and HLA in healthy donors (dated by TCRdb to the late 2010s). At the level of the whole study: An earlier analysis of about 530 of the donors reported approximately 280 Gb of sequence data and 117 million unique TCR beta sequences obtained from around 190 million T cells. Typing coverage differed by locus: A, B, C, DRB1 and DQB1 were typed in roughly 629-630 donors, DQA1 in roughly 510, DPA1 in roughly 590, and DPB1 in about 450. The study aimed to test whether cataloging public T cell receptors could reveal signatures of past pathogen exposure. Approximately 330 gigabases of sequencing data and 75 million to 85 million unique TCR sequences made up an early release that covered around 640 HLA-typed donors. High-throughput TCR immunosequencing, statistical association of individual TCRs with disease status, and machine learning were combined to predict cytomegalovirus infection status. A later genetic analysis used genome-wide SNP genotypes for about 60% of the roughly 670 donors, treating that subset as a discovery cohort. In addition to the first cohort of roughly 700 subjects, a separate validation cohort of over 90 different subjects was used. The genetic ancestry cluster associated with self-reported Caucasian donors included roughly 84% of the roughly 410 genotyped donors. On average, 235,054 unique TCR beta nucleotide sequences were sequenced per donor among more than 350 genotyped donors of the cohort, with roughly 18% of those sequences being non-productive. The study profiled the T cell repertoires of under 850 subjects by immunosequencing and related them to cytomegalovirus serostatus. Rather than drawing on any new phenotypic data, the later analysis identified candidate immune exposures from TCR beta sequences and the way those sequences occurred across donors. Roughly five DR-DQ haplotypes were treated as single units for association and clustering because of strong linkage in the cohort. To decide whether each TCR beta V gene segment behaved as functional or pseudogenic, an earlier analysis of fewer than 750 of the donors relied on high-throughput TCR beta sequencing. A later analysis re-analyzed previously published TCR beta repertoires from 666 donors and added high-resolution HLA genotyping to study TCR occurrence patterns. All discovery cohort repertoires had been generated on a single sequencing platform. Donor age, sex, ethnicity and CMV serostatus were compiled alongside the repertoire data. Both class I and class II loci were covered by HLA typing, at four-digit resolution. On the study overall, not on this receptor specifically: A further reported finding was that TCR beta sequences accurately predicted the HLA-A and HLA-B alleles for most subjects in the first cohort. The sequencing pipeline was judged likely to have produced a cluster of highly shared sequence variants as a technical artifact. In a later analysis, most CMV-associated TCR beta chains were found to appear HLA-restricted, with HLA associations seemingly driven largely by CMV exposure. When HLA alleles, especially DR and DQ, strongly co-occurred, TCR associations were difficult to assign to individual alleles. The authors suggested that the approach could potentially be generalized to other disease states and immunological phenotypes. Most TCR sequences were observed very rarely across donors, whereas some public TCRs were present in many individuals. Because HLA typing was missing for some donors at each locus, association tests included only the typed subset. In the study, about 150 TCR beta chains were listed as associated with cytomegalovirus. In a later analysis, several top co-occurrence clusters were reported to appear linked to parvovirus B19, influenza, CMV and Epstein-Barr virus. Immune exposure information for the cohort was limited to CMV serostatus. Because counts were too low, fewer than 20 rarely observed V segments, including chromosome 9 orphons, were excluded from the earlier analysis of 587 of the donors. Correlated functional status among segregating V segments might reflect linkage disequilibrium, but an unknown experimental factor could not be ruled out. The classifier was reported to diagnose cytomegalovirus status with high specificity and sensitivity in both the original and validation cohorts. In an earlier analysis of roughly 500 of the donors, most TCR beta V segments appeared in productive rearrangements about 87% or about 30% of the time, broadly matching IMGT annotations. Because the 87-base-pair reads could not distinguish some IMGT-functional V segments, including TRBV6-2 and TRBV6-3, those segments were excluded. In a later genetic analysis, a missense DCLRE1C variant was associated with V-gene and J-gene trimming of TCR beta chains, and the association was replicated in an independent cohort. In this cohort, only TCR beta chains were sequenced, and detectable features were limited by the absence of alpha or paired-chain data. Presence/absence analyses assumed roughly uniform sequencing depth across donors, an assumption that may not hold. According to a later genetic analysis, donors in an Asian-associated ancestry cluster had fewer N-insertions in productive TCRs than the approximately 700-donor mean. In a later analysis, TCR association rates were found to vary across HLA loci, with the most associated TCRs seen for DRB1 alleles and the fewest for HLA-C alleles. A later analysis associated 15,000 or so TCR beta sequences with specific HLA alleles at a false discovery rate of 0.05. A later analysis found that HLA-associated TCR beta chains were more clonally expanded and had lower generation probabilities than equally common non-associated chains. In vitro tests confirmed that a few of the cytomegalovirus-associated TCR beta chains recognize cytomegalovirus antigens.

Library preparation employed the immunoSEQ multiplex PCR assay. A mixture of 60 forward primers for TCR Vbeta segments and 13 reverse primers for TCR Jbeta segments was used in the multiplex PCR. A multiplex PCR assay on genomic DNA amplified the CDR3 region of rearranged TCR beta genes. The Illumina HiSeq System was used to sequence the amplified TCR beta libraries as 87-base-pair reads. The study's own analysis went as follows. A later analysis tallied around 82 million unique TCR beta chains across the 666 repertoires, and approximately 12 million of those chains were shared by two or more donors. Raw reads were error-corrected and collapsed into unique sequences with a nearest-neighbor algorithm that merged closely related sequences to remove PCR and sequencing errors. V, D and J gene segments were assigned by aligning CDR3 sequences to IMGT reference sequences. For a sequence to be retained, a match of at least six nucleotides to both a V gene segment and a J gene segment was required. Rearrangements were called productive when the CDR3 lacked stop codons and stayed in frame with V and J; all others were non-productive. Following IMGT convention, CDR3 was defined as the stretch from the second conserved V-encoded cysteine up to the conserved J-encoded phenylalanine. Sequences without an unambiguous match to a single V gene segment were excluded from the earlier analysis of approximately 560 of the donors. An earlier analysis of about 590 of the donors classified V segments as functional when productive rearrangements were above 56.7% and as segregating when the standard deviation between donors was above 5%. A statistical classification framework was built to diagnose cytomegalovirus status from the catalog of TCR beta chain sequences. V and J gene assignment, in a later analysis, came from comparing TCR nucleotide sequences with IMGT/GENE-DB human TR gene sequences. The TCRdist pipeline was used in a later analysis to assign CDR3 sequences and most-parsimonious VDJ recombination scenarios. In a later analysis, each TCR beta chain was defined by its CDR3 amino acid sequence together with its V-gene family, and reads without a unique V-gene family were excluded. In a later analysis, several hundred highly shared, low-generation-probability nucleotide sequences were removed to address suspected cross-contamination and a sequencing artifact. A later analysis calculated a clonal expansion index for each public chain from normalized within-repertoire ranks of inferred template counts. A later analysis computed generation probabilities with a VDJ recombination model fitted to out-of-frame rearrangements, and checked the results against IGoR. In a later analysis, TCR-TCR, TCR-HLA and TCR-CMV co-occurrence was scored with hypergeometric tests, and a repertoire-size bias correction was applied to TCR pairs. False discovery rates were estimated in a later analysis by permuting HLA or CMV assignments 20 times. In a later analysis, co-occurring TCRs were grouped using DBSCAN, and TCRdist sequence similarity was added for clustering within HLA-allele-positive subsets. Repertoires with fewer than 30,000 or more than 120,000 public chains were left out of co-occurrence clustering, as were five repertoires with anomalous nucleotide sharing. The clones in this table, taken by TCRdb from immuneACCESS, are in-frame only. Not every clone is retained; where verified, under half of the shortfall comes from an unresolved V gene, and the cause of the rest is unknown. That table is the source of V, J and clone size, and D and trimming were worked out from the DNA. Across this sample there are 45,000 to 60,000 clones, with approximately 70% seen only once. The ten biggest clones cover 6.3% of the sample.

CDR1 and CDR2, looked up from the germline V gene (reference sequence), are SGHKS and YYEKEE. Relative to germline, V is 4 bases shorter and J is 2 bases shorter, with 10 bases between their ends. The CDR3 covers 13 residues, taking in both the cysteine and the phenylalanine. Only the CDR3 portion is preserved as DNA: 39 bases, with reading frame beginning at the first base. Remarks on this clone: This receptor's antigen is unknown. Per-nucleotide qualities are absent, and no much larger clonotype sits a single base away.

The cohort was made up of approximately 670 healthy bone marrow donors. All cohort members were sampled while nominally healthy, although unrecorded immune exposures were likely present. The donor tested CMV seronegative and was one of the 352 seronegative cohort members. Every donor gave a peripheral blood sample, and the peripheral blood mononuclear cells from that sample were used for TCR beta sequencing. Genomic DNA was extracted from the blood cell samples with the Qiagen DNeasy Blood Extraction Kit. This clonotype was sampled from a man aged 25-40 years in good health and CMV-seronegative. This chain is built from TRBV5-5 and TRBJ2-7, with TRBD2 tentatively as D gene (5 bases match). Specimen: PBMCs. The nucleotides are TGTGCCAGCAGCCCTATCGGGGCCTACGAGCAGTACTTC. Its amino acids are CASSPIGAYEQYF.